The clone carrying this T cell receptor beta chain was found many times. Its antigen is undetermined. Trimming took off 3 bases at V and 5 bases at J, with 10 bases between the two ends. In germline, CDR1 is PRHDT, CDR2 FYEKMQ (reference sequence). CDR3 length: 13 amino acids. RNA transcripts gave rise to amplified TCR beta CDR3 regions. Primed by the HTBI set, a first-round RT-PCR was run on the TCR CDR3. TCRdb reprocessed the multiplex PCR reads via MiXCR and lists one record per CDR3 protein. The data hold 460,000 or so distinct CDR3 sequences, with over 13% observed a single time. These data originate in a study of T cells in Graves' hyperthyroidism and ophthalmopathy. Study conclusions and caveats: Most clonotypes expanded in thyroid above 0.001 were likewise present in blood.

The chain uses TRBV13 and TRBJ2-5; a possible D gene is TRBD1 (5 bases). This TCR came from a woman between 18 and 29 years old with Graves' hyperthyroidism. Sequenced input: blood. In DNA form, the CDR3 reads TGTGCCAGCAGCTTGGGGCCGGCGGAGACCCAGTACTTC. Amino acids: CASSLGPAETQYF.